This T cell receptor beta chain comes out of a study of long-term antiretroviral therapy in people with HIV. Germline CDR1 SGDLS, CDR2 YYNGEE. The CDR3 length is 17 residues. J lost 7 bases, V lost 3 bases, and 15 bases had no gene match. Runs used v3.0 of the immunoSEQ assay and were done at survey level. Sequencing used immunoSEQ multiplex PCR; TCRdb keeps in-frame clones, though not all of them. The sample lists tens of thousands of clones, roughly three quarters occurring once. This rearrangement joins TRBV9 to TRBJ2-1, with 8 bases identical to TRBD1. Sequencing was performed on unsorted PBMCs, taken 3.1 years after starting antiretroviral therapy. This receptor was identified in a woman aged 45-65 years with HIV. CDR3 protein: CASSAPRGQEVGNEQFF. CDR3 DNA: TGTGCCAGCAGCGCCCCTCGGGGACAGGAGGTCGGGAATGAGCAGTTCTTC.